Presented here are 28 T cell receptor beta chains from one specimen sequenced in a study of T cells after yellow fever vaccination (dated by TCRdb to the late 2010s). The treatment or condition label for this specimen denotes: live attenuated yellow fever vaccine strain. The library was built by means of 5' RACE. Instrument on record: Illumina HiSeq 2500. Using fastp trimming at Q25 and MiXCR clonotype assembly, TCRdb reanalyzed the public sequencing data and kept in-frame beta chains. Each CDR3 protein appears once, grouped with its most common genes and DNA. The sample profile shows over 150,000 distinct CDR3 sequences; approximately 6.2% of them were found once. About 2.7% of the sample lies in the top ten. This material consisted of CD4+ T cells sorted from PBMCs, taken on the day of the first yellow fever vaccination. Receptor source: a man younger than 35 who received the YFV17D yellow fever vaccine.

This clonotype was seen only a few times. The CDR3 DNA is TGCAGTGCTAGTAATAGCTTAAACACTGAAGCTTTCTTT. Encoded protein: CSASNSLNTEAFF. The chain couples TRBV20-1 to TRBJ1-1; D not certain. The CDR3 covers 13 residues. Germline V gene sequence: CDR1 DFQATT, CDR2 SNEGSKA (reference sequence). V was cut by 3 bases and J by 2 bases, with 10 bases left in between.

This clonotype was seen repeatedly, ten times or more. The V and J genes are TRBV12-3 or TRBV12-4 and TRBJ2-6; D is perhaps TRBD1 (5 bases). V was shortened by 7 bases and J by 4 bases, with 14 bases between the two germline ends. This CDR3 spans 15 amino acids. CDR3 loop: CASTQGAQGANVLTF. In nucleotides, the CDR3 is TGTGCCAGCACTCAGGGTGCCCAGGGGGCCAACGTCCTGACTTTC.

This clonotype was recorded once. The rearrangement links TRBV2 to TRBJ2-7, with TRBD1 as a possible D gene (6 bases). Deletions cut 8 bases from V and 6 bases from J, with 20 bases between. This CDR3 comprises 14 residues. Germline CDR1 and CDR2: SNHLY and FYNNEI. The CDR3 DNA reads TGTGCCAGCCGACTCAGGGGAATGCGGCTCGAGCAGTACTTC. This sequence encodes CASRLRGMRLEQYF.

This chain uses TRBV12-3 or TRBV12-4 with TRBJ2-7; D ambiguous. The CDR3 contains 11 residues. With 5 bases removed from V and 3 bases from J, the gap between germline ends came to 5 bases. CDR3 in amino acids: CASSRYYEQYV. CDR3 nucleotides: TGTGCCAGCAGTCGATACTACGAGCAGTACGTC.

This clonotype was seen only a few times. J is TRBJ1-6 and V is TRBV10-3, with D possibly TRBD1 on 6 matching bases. Per the germline V gene, CDR1 is ENHRY and CDR2 is SYGVKD. The CDR3 covers 18 residues. The V gene lost 2 bases and the J gene lost 9 bases, with 23 bases spanning the gap. The CDR3 bases are TGTGCCATCAGTGAGCCGGGGGTGCTGGGGGGAGGGGGTTCACCCCTCCACTTT. This encodes CAISEPGVLGGGGSPLHF.

J is TRBJ1-4 and V is TRBV5-6, with 9 bases that match TRBD1. Unmatched junction bases numbered 7, after V lost 4 bases and J lost 6 bases. Germline values: CDR1 SGHDT, CDR2 YYEEEE. The CDR3 consists of 15 residues. This CDR3 reads CASSPGTGTDEKLFF. As DNA, the CDR3 is TGTGCCAGCAGCCCAGGGACAGGGACGGATGAAAAACTGTTTTTT.

This clonotype occurred many times. The chain links TRBV15 to TRBJ2-2; the D is unclear. Germline CDR1 is LNHNV and CDR2 is YYDKDF (reference sequence). The V gene lost 0 bases and the J gene lost 7 bases, with 12 bases spanning the gap. The CDR3 is made up of 15 amino acids. The CDR3 loop reads CATSRDREWDGELFF. For the CDR3, the DNA is TGTGCCACCAGCAGAGATCGAGAATGGGACGGGGAGCTGTTTTTT.

This clonotype came up a few times. The chain carries TRBV19 and TRBJ1-1; D is uncertain. CDR3 length: 15 residues. The germline CDR1 and CDR2 sequences are LNHDA and SQIVND (reference sequence). V lost 5 bases and J lost 0, with 13 bases in between. Written as DNA, the CDR3 is TGTGCCAGTAGTCTCTCGCGGCTCATGAACACTGAAGCTTTCTTT. Translating gives CASSLSRLMNTEAFF.

This clonotype was picked up a small number of times. V and J are TRBV6-4 and TRBJ2-3; D uncertain. V dropped 7 bases and J dropped 2 bases, with 10 bases sitting between them. Germline values: CDR1 MRHNA, CDR2 SNTAGT. This CDR3 comprises 13 residues. CDR3 in amino acids: CASIDPATDTQYF. Written as DNA, the CDR3 is TGTGCCAGCATAGACCCAGCCACAGATACGCAGTATTTT.

This clonotype has at least ten counts. The V call is TRBV30, the J call TRBJ1-2; 7 positions agree with TRBD1. There are 14 residues in the CDR3. In germline, CDR1 is GTSNPN, CDR2 SVGIG (reference sequence). V trimming: 2 bases; J trimming: 6 bases; junction bases outside the gene matches: 9. The CDR3 here is CAWSRVRQGHGYTF. The CDR3 DNA is TGTGCCTGGAGTAGGGTTCGACAGGGCCATGGCTACACCTTC.

This clonotype has at least ten counts. This sequence joins TRBV7-2 and TRBJ1-1, with D perhaps TRBD1 (6 bases). The CDR3 is 13 residues long. Germline CDR1 and CDR2: SGHTA and FQGNSA. The V gene lost 5 bases and the J gene lost 4 bases, with 11 bases spanning the gap. The CDR3 protein is CASSNGQTTEAFF. The CDR3 bases are TGTGCCAGCAGCAACGGACAGACCACTGAAGCTTTCTTT.

This clonotype was counted a few times. At one of its ends the junction is not consistent with the germline gene, which may arise from a read error. V is TRBV12-3 or TRBV12-4 and J is TRBJ2-7; 9 nucleotides line up with TRBD1. This CDR3 region has 14 residues. CDR3 loop: CASSRQGGSDEQYF. The CDR3, as DNA: TGTGCCAGCAGTCGACAGGGGGGCTCCGACGAGCAGTACTTC.

This clonotype was counted only a few times. The V call is TRBV6-1, the J call TRBJ2-3; 11 nucleotides line up with TRBD2. The CDR3 consists of 15 residues. Germline CDR1 is MNHNS and CDR2 is SASEGT. Unmatched junction bases numbered 8, after V lost 6 bases and J lost 6 bases. The CDR3 DNA reads TGTGCCAGCAGGTCGACTAGCGGGGTATCGGATACGCAGTATTTT. Encoded protein: CASRSTSGVSDTQYF.

This clonotype has a count of ten or more. The rearrangement uses TRBV5-6 and TRBJ2-1, with a tentative D call TRBD1 (5 bases). There are 14 residues in the CDR3. V shed 2 bases and J shed 8 bases, with 14 bases lying between them. The germline V gene has CDR1 SGHDT and CDR2 YYEEEE. In DNA, the CDR3 is TGTGCCAGCAGCTTCTTGGTGATCAGGGATGAGCAGTTCTTC. It yields the protein CASSFLVIRDEQFF.

This clonotype came up many times. This rearrangement joins TRBV10-3 to TRBJ1-6; D not resolved. V was trimmed by 10 bases and J by 6 bases, leaving 16 bases between them. Germline V CDR1 and CDR2: ENHRY, SYGVKD. The CDR3 consists of 14 residues. CDR3 loop: CATRGVRANSPLHF. The CDR3 nucleotides are TGTGCCACACGAGGTGTGAGAGCTAATTCACCCCTCCACTTT.

The CDR3 protein is CASSLKQGADTQYF. The CDR3 DNA reads as TGTGCCAGCAGCTTAAAACAGGGGGCAGATACGCAGTATTTT. This chain uses TRBV7-2 with TRBJ2-3, with TRBD1 matching over 8 bases. There are 14 residues in the CDR3. The J segment lost 4 bases and the V segment lost 2 bases, leaving 2 bases of the junction unmatched. Germline V gene sequence: CDR1 SGHTA, CDR2 FQGNSA.

The gene calls are TRBV20-1 and TRBJ2-3, with D possibly matching TRBD1 (6 bases). The CDR3 has 13 amino acids. Per germline, CDR1 DFQATT and CDR2 SNEGSKA (reference sequence). CDR3 region: CSAETGRRDTQYF. The CDR3 coding sequence is TGCAGCGCCGAAACAGGGAGAAGAGATACGCAGTATTTT.

In its sample, this clonotype was seen many times. The CDR3 DNA sequence: TGTGCCACCAGGGCAAGCTGGGTCCTTTCAGGCTACACCTTC. Its translation: CATRASWVLSGYTF. The chain uses TRBV24-1 and TRBJ1-2; no clear D gene. Germline assignment: CDR1 KGHDR and CDR2 SFDVKD. Trimming cost V 7 bases and J 8 bases, with 19 bases left between them. This CDR3 is 14 amino acids long.

At least ten counts were recorded for this clonotype. The chain has TRBV5-1 and TRBJ2-5, with 10 bases that match TRBD2. V trimming: 3 bases; J trimming: 5 bases; junction bases outside the gene matches: 10. This CDR3 has 16 residues. From germline, CDR1 is SGHRS and CDR2 YFSETQ. In DNA, the CDR3 is TGCGCCAGCAGCTCACTAGCGGGGCCCCCGGGGGAGACCCAGTACTTC. As protein: CASSSLAGPPGETQYF.

In its sample, this clonotype was seen many times. This chain joins TRBV28 and TRBJ1-4; D is unclear. Trimming took 2 bases from V and 8 from J, leaving 9 bases between them. CDR3 length equals 13 residues. Germline V CDR1 and CDR2: MDHEN, SYDVKM. In DNA, the CDR3 is TGTGCCAGCAGTTTAGTTGGGGTGGAAAAACTGTTTTTT. This gives the protein CASSLVGVEKLFF.

This clonotype was seen repeatedly, ten times or more. V and J are TRBV7-2 and TRBJ1-4; D might be TRBD1 (5 bases). The CDR3 totals 13 residues. CDR1 is SGHTA and CDR2 is FQGNSA in the germline V gene. Between the trimmed V and J ends, which lost 4 bases and 8 bases, there was a span of 11 bases. CDR3 loop: CASSSEGREKLFF. For the CDR3, the DNA is TGTGCCAGCAGCTCTGAGGGACGCGAAAAACTGTTTTTT.

The J gene is TRBJ1-5, the V gene TRBV27, with D possibly matching TRBD1 (6 bases). The CDR3 is 19 residues long. Germline CDR1 reads MNHEY; CDR2 reads SMNVEV (reference sequence). Trimming removed 2 bases from V and 3 bases from J, with 23 bases in between. The CDR3 is CASSLEGGWGATNNQPQHF. CDR3 nucleotide sequence: TGTGCCAGCAGTTTAGAAGGGGGGTGGGGCGCGACGAACAATCAGCCCCAGCATTTT.

The chain has TRBV7-2 and TRBJ2-5; unclear D gene. Trimming shortened V by 5 bases and J by 6 bases, and 16 bases separated the two germline ends. The CDR3 has 14 amino acids. Germline CDR1 SGHTA, CDR2 FQGNSA. The CDR3 DNA sequence: TGTGCCAGCAGCCCCAGCAGGATTCAAAAGACCCAGTACTTC. It is translated as CASSPSRIQKTQYF.

This clonotype was counted at least ten times. The rearrangement uses TRBV12-3 or TRBV12-4 and TRBJ2-3, with D possibly matching TRBD2 (6 bases). With 8 bases removed from V and 1 base from J, the gap between germline ends came to 16 bases. CDR3 size: 15 residues. CDR3 in amino acids: CASGRPGGGTDTQYF. CDR3 nucleotide sequence: TGTGCCAGCGGGAGACCAGGCGGGGGCACAGATACGCAGTATTTT.

The sample holds a few counts of this clonotype. The rearrangement links TRBV5-1 to TRBJ1-2, with D possibly being TRBD1 (5 bases). This CDR3 comprises 15 residues. V lost 6 bases to trimming and J lost 6 bases, with 21 bases between them. Germline V gives CDR1 SGHRS, CDR2 YFSETQ. CDR3 sequence (DNA): TGCGCCAGCACCAGTACGACAGCGGCCCTAAATGGCTACACCTTC. This gives the protein CASTSTTAALNGYTF. Complete variable domain (other parts from reference TRBV5-1 and TRBJ1-2): KAGVTQTPRYLIKTRGQQVTLSCSPISGHRSVSWYQQTPGQGLQFLFEYFSETQRNKGNFPGRFSGRQFSNSRSEMNVSTLELGDSALYLCASTSTTAALNGYTFGSGTRLTVV.

The V and J genes are TRBV2 and TRBJ1-1, with 8 nucleotides matching TRBD1. The CDR3 spans 14 residues. The germline V gene has CDR1 SNHLY and CDR2 FYNNEI. Germline trimming cut 5 bases from V and 7 bases from J; bases unmatched to any gene: 9. Written as DNA, the CDR3 is TGTGCCAGCAGTCAACAGGGGGTTAGCATTGAAGCTTTCTTT. Its translation: CASSQQGVSIEAFF.

In its sample, this clonotype was seen many times. The chain employs TRBV7-2 and TRBJ2-3; 8 positions agree with TRBD1. Per germline, CDR1 SGHTA and CDR2 FQGNSA. Unmatched junction bases numbered 4, after V lost 2 bases and J lost 3 bases. This CDR3 comprises 15 residues. CDR3 in DNA: TGTGCCAGCAGCTTATGGACAGGGAGGACAGATACGCAGTATTTT. It codes for CASSLWTGRTDTQYF.

J is TRBJ2-5 and V is TRBV5-4; the match to TRBD1 covers 7 bases. Germline CDR1 is SGHNT and CDR2 is YYREEE (reference sequence). The CDR3 runs to 15 residues. J was trimmed by 5 bases and V by 4 bases; bases with no gene match: 11. The CDR3: CASSPNRGRGETQYF. The CDR3 DNA reads TGTGCCAGCAGCCCAAACAGGGGACGAGGCGAGACCCAGTACTTC.